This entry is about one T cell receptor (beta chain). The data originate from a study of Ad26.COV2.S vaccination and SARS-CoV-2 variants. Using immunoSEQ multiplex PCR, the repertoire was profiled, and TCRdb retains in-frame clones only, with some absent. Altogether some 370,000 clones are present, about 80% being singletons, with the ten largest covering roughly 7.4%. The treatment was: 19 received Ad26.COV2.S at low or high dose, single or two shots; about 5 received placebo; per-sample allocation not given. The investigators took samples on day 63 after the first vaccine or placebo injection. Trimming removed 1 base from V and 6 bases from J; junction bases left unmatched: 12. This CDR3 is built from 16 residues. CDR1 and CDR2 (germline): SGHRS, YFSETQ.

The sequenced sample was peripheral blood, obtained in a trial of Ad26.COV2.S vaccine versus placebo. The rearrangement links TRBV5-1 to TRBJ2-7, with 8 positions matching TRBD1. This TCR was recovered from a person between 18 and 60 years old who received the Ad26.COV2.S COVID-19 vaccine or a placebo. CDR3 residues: CASSLTTGTGTREQYF. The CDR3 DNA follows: TGCGCCAGCAGCTTGACGACCGGGACAGGCACCCGCGAGCAGTACTTC.